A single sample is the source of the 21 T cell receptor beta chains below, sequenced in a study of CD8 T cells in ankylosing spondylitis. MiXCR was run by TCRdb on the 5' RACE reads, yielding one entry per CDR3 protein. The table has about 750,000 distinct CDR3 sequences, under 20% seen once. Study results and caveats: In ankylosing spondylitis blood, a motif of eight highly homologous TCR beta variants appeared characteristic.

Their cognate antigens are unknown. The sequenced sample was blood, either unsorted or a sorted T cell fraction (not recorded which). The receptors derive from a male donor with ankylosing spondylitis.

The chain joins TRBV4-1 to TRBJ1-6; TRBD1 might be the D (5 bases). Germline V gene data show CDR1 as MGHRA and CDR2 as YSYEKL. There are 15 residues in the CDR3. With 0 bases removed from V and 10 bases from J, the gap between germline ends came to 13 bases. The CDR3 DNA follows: TGCGCCAGCAGCCAAGAGCTGGCAGGGTACTCACCCCTCCACTTT. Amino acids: CASSQELAGYSPLHF.

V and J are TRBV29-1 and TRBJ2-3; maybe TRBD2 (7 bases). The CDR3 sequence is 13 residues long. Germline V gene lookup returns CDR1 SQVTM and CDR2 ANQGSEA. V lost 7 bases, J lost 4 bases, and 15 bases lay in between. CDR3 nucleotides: TGCAGCGCCGGAGGGGGGAGGGCAGATACGCAGTATTTT. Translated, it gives CSAGGGRADTQYF.

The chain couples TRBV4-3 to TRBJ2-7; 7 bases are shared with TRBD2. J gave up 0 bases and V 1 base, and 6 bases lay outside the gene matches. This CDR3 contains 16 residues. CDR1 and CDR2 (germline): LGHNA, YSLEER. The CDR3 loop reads CASSQGPAGSSYEQYF. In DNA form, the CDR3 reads TGCGCCAGCAGCCAAGGCCCAGCGGGAAGCTCCTACGAGCAGTACTTC.

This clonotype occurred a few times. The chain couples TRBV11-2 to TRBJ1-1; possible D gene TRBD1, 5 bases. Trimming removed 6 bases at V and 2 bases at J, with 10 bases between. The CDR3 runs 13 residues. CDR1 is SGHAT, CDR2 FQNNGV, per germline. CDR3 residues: CASSNDRNTEAFF. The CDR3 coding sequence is TGTGCCAGCAGTAACGACAGAAACACTGAAGCTTTCTTT. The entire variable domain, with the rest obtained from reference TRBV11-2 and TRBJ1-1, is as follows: EAGVAQSPRYKIIEKRQSVAFWCNPISGHATLYWYQQILGQGPKLLIQFQNNGVVDDSQLPKDRFSAERLKGVDSTLKIQPAKLEDSAVYLCASSNDRNTEAFFGQGTRLTVV.

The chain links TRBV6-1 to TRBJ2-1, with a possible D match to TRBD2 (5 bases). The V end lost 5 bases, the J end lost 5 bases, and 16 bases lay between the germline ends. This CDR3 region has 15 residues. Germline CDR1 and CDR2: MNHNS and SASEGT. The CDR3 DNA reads TGTGCCAGCAGTAGGCCCGGGCTAGCAGACAATGAGCAGTTCTTC. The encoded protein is CASSRPGLADNEQFF.

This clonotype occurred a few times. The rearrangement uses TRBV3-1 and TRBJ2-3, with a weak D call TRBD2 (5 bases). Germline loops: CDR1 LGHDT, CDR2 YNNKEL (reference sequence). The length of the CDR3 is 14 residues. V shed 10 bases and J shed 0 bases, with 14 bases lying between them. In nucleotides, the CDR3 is TGTGCCACTAGTCCGGGGTCTAGCACAGATACGCAGTATTTT. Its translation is CATSPGSSTDTQYF.

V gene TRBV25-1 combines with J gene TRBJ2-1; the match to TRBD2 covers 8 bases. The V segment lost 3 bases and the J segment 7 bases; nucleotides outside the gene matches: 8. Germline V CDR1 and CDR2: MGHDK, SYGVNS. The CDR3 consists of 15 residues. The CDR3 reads CASSDAGGAQNEQFF. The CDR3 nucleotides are TGTGCCAGCAGTGATGCCGGGGGGGCCCAGAATGAGCAGTTCTTC. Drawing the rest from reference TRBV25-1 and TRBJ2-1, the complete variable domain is EADIYQTPRYLVIGTGKKITLECSQTMGHDKMYWYQQDPGMELHLIHYSYGVNSTEKGDLSSESTVSRIRTEHFPLTLESARPSHTSQYLCASSDAGGAQNEQFFGPGTRLTVL.

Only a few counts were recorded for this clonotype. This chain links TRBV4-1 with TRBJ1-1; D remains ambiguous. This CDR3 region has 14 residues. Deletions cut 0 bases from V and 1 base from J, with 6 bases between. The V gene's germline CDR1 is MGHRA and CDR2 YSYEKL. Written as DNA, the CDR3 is TGCGCCAGCAGCCAAGACAGAGAGAACACTGAAGCTTTCTTT. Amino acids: CASSQDRENTEAFF.

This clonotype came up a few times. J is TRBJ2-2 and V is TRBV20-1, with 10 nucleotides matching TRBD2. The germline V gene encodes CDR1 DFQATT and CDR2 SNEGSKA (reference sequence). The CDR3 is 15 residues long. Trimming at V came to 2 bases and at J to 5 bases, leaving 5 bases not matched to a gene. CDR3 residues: CSARMGLARTGELFF. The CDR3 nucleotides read TGCAGTGCTAGAATGGGACTAGCGAGAACCGGGGAGCTGTTTTTT.

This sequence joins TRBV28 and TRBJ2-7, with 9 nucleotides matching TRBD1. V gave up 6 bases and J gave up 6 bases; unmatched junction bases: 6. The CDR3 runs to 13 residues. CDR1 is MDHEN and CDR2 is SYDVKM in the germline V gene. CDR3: CASRRDRVAEQYF. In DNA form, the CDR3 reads TGTGCCAGCAGAAGGGACAGGGTAGCCGAGCAGTACTTC.

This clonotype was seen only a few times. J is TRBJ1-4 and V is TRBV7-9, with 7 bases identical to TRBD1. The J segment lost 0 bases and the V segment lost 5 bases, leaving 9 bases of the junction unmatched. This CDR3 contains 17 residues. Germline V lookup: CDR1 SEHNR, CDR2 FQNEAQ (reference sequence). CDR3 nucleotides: TGTGCCAGCAGCCCCCGGACAGGAGACTCAACTAATGAAAAACTGTTTTTT. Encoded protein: CASSPRTGDSTNEKLFF.

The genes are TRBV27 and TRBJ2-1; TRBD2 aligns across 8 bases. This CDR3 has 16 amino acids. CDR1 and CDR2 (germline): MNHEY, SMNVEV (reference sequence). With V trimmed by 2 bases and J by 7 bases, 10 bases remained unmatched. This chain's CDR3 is CASSLPISGGLNEQFF. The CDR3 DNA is TGTGCCAGCAGTTTACCCATCAGCGGGGGCCTAAATGAGCAGTTCTTC.

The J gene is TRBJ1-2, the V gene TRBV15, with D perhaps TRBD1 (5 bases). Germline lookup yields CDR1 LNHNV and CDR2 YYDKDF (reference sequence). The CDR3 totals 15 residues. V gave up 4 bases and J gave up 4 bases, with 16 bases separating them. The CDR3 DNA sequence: TGTGCCACCAGCAAAAGTAGCGGAGACAGCTATGGCTACACCTTC. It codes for CATSKSSGDSYGYTF.

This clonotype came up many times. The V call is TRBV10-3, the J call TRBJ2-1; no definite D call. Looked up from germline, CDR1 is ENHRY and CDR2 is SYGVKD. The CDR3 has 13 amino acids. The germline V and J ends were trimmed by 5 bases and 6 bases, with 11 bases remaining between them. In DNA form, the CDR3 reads TGTGCCATCAGTACCAACCCGGGCAATGAGCAGTTCTTC. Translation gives CAISTNPGNEQFF.

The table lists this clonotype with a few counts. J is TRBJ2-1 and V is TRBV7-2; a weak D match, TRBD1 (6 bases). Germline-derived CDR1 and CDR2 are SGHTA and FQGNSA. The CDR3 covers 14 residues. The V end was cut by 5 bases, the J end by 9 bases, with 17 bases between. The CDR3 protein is CASSPGTTKREQFF. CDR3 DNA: TGTGCCAGCAGCCCCGGGACAACCAAACGTGAGCAGTTCTTC.

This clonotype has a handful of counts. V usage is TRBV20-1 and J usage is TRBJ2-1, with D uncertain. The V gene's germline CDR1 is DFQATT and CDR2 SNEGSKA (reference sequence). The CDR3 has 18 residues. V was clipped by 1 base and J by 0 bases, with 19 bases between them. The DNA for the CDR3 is TGCAGTGCTAGAGCCCTCGACCTACGGGCGAGCTCCTACAATGAGCAGTTCTTC. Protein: CSARALDLRASSYNEQFF.

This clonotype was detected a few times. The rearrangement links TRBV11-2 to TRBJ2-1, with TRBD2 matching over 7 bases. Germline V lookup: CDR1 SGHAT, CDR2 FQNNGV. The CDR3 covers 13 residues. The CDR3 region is CATKREVYNEQFF. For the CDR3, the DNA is TGTGCGACTAAACGGGAGGTCTACAATGAGCAGTTCTTC.

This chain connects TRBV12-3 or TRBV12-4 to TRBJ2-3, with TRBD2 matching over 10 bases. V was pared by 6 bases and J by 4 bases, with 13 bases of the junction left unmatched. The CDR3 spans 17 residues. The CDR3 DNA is TGTGCCAGCAGCTCCCCCGGGAGCGGGAGGGCCCCAGATACGCAGTATTTT. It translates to CASSSPGSGRAPDTQYF.

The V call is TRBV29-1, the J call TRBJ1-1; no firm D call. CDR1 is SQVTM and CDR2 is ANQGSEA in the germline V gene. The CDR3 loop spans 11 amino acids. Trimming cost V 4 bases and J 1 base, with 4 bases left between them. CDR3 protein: CSVVWNTEAFF. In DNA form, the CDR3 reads TGCAGCGTTGTCTGGAACACTGAAGCTTTCTTT.

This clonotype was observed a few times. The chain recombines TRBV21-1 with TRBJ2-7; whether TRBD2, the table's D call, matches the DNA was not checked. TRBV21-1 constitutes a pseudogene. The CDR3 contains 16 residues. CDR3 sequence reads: CASSKVCAGGRYEQYF. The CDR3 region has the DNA TGTGCCAGCAGCAAAGTATGCGCGGGAGGGCGCTACGAGCAGTACTTC.

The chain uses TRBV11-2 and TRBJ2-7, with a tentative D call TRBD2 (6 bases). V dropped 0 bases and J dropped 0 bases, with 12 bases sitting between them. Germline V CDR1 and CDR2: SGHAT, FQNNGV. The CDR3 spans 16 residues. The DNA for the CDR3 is TGTGCCAGCAGCTTAGATCTTGGGGGAGGCTCCTACGAGCAGTACTTC. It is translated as CASSLDLGGGSYEQYF.